The rows below give T cell receptor beta chains drawn from one sample of a study of CD8 T cells in Susac syndrome. TCRdb independently ran MiXCR on the immunoSEQ multiplex PCR reads; one entry per CDR3 protein. The sample includes fewer than 250,000 distinct CDR3 sequences, about 90% seen only once; the top ten take around 0.15%. Sequenced input: CD8+ T cells from PBMCs. Receptor source: a human donor with multiple sclerosis. Each CDR3 is given with its conserved first and last residue. Each record gives: V gene, clone size, D gene, J gene, CDR3 DNA, CDR3 protein. D genes are given only for firm matches. Size is omitted from some rows. Given values are once, few, many or a class for expanded clones.

V: TRBV11-2
size: .
D: TRBD2
J: TRBJ2-7
DNA: TGTGCCAGCAGCTTAACGCCTAGCGGGGCGTACGAGCAGTACTTC
CDR3: CASSLTPSGAYEQYF

V: TRBV13
size: .
D: TRBD2
J: TRBJ2-1
DNA: TGTGCCAGCAGCCAAAATAGCGGGTTCACCTACAATGAGCAGTTCTTC
CDR3: CASSQNSGFTYNEQFF

V: TRBV2
size: .
D: .
J: TRBJ1-3
DNA: TGTGCCAGCAGTGAAGGACTGGCTGGAAACACCATATATTTT
CDR3: CASSEGLAGNTIYF

V: TRBV10-2
size: .
D: .
J: TRBJ2-1
DNA: TGCGCCAGCAGTGAGCTAGCTTACTACAATGAGCAGTTCTTC
CDR3: CASSELAYYNEQFF

V: TRBV11-2
size: .
D: .
J: TRBJ1-2
DNA: TGTGCCAGCAGCTTAGGGGGCGCCGGGGGTGGCTACACCTTC
CDR3: CASSLGGAGGGYTF

V: TRBV10-2
size: .
D: TRBD1
J: TRBJ2-1
DNA: TGCGCCAGCAGCGCGGGACAGGGGAACTACAATGAGCAGTTCTTC
CDR3: CASSAGQGNYNEQFF

V: TRBV7-9
size: .
D: TRBD2
J: TRBJ2-4
DNA: TGTGCCAGCAGCCGGGGGGTAGCCAAAAACATTCAGTACTTC
CDR3: CASSRGVAKNIQYF

V: TRBV29-1
size: .
D: .
J: TRBJ1-2
DNA: TGCAGCGTTGAAGATCATAGTGTGAGAAACAACTATGGCTACACCTTC
CDR3: CSVEDHSVRNNYGYTF

V: TRBV7-2
size: .
D: .
J: TRBJ2-7
DNA: TGTGCCAGCAGCTTAGCTACCTCCTCGCTGAGCCACGAGCAGTACTTC
CDR3: CASSLATSSLSHEQYF

V: TRBV6-5
size: .
D: .
J: TRBJ1-2
DNA: TGTGCCAGCAGTTACTCCACCAGGGGCAACGTGAACTATGGCTACACCTTC
CDR3: CASSYSTRGNVNYGYTF

V: TRBV19
size: .
D: .
J: TRBJ1-5
DNA: TGTGCCAGTAAAGGGATCGTCATCGATCAGCCCCAGCATTTT
CDR3: CASKGIVIDQPQHF

V: TRBV12-3/TRBV12-4
size: .
D: .
J: TRBJ1-1
DNA: TGTGCCAGCAGTTTAGCCAAGAACACTGAAGCTTTCTTT
CDR3: CASSLAKNTEAFF

V: TRBV11-3
size: .
D: .
J: TRBJ2-7
DNA: TGTGCCAGCAGCTTAGTTCCGGGACCTTCCTACGAGCAGTACTTC
CDR3: CASSLVPGPSYEQYF

V: TRBV20-1
size: once
D: TRBD2
J: TRBJ2-1
DNA: TGCAGCACCATAGCGGGGGGCTACAATGAGCAGTTCTTC
CDR3: CSTIAGGYNEQFF

V: TRBV25-1
size: .
D: .
J: TRBJ2-5
DNA: TGTGCCAGCAGTGAATGGGGGCCGGAAGAGACCCAGTACTTC
CDR3: CASSEWGPEETQYF

V: TRBV2
size: .
D: .
J: TRBJ1-5
DNA: TGTGCCAGTCTCCCGGGGTCGGGGTGGACTCAGCCCCAGCATTTT
CDR3: CASLPGSGWTQPQHF

V: TRBV12-3/TRBV12-4
size: .
D: TRBD1
J: TRBJ1-2
DNA: TGTGCCAGCAGTTTAGAGACAGGGATCTATGGCTACACCTTC
CDR3: CASSLETGIYGYTF

V: TRBV12-3/TRBV12-4
size: .
D: .
J: TRBJ1-1
DNA: TGTGCCAGCAGCCCGGGGCGAGCGAACACTGAAGCTTTCTTT
CDR3: CASSPGRANTEAFF

V: TRBV21-1
size: once
D: .
J: TRBJ2-7
DNA: TGTGCCAGCAGCAAAGCCCTGACGCGTTGCAAGCGGGAGGCCCTTACCTCCTACGAGCAGTACTTC
CDR3: CASSKALTRCKREALTSYEQYF

V: TRBV20-1
size: .
D: .
J: TRBJ2-7
DNA: TGCAGTGCTGGACACCGTTCCTACGAGCAGTACTTC
CDR3: CSAGHRSYEQYF

V: TRBV7-9
size: .
D: .
J: TRBJ2-5
DNA: TGTGCCAGCAGCTTATTCTCGGAGACCCAGTACTTC
CDR3: CASSLFSETQYF

V: TRBV11-3
size: .
D: .
J: TRBJ1-2
DNA: TGTGCCAGCAGCTTAGAAGGGATTTATGGCTACACCTTC
CDR3: CASSLEGIYGYTF

V: TRBV11-1
size: .
D: TRBD1
J: TRBJ1-2
DNA: TGTGCCAGCAGCAGACAGGGGTTGGATGGCTACACCTTC
CDR3: CASSRQGLDGYTF

V: TRBV20-1
size: .
D: TRBD2
J: TRBJ2-7
DNA: TGCAGTGCCACCTCAGGGGCCCTCGCTAGCGGGAGAAACTACGAGCAGTACTTC
CDR3: CSATSGALASGRNYEQYF

V: TRBV6-1
size: .
D: TRBD1
J: TRBJ1-5
DNA: TGTGCCAGCAGACTCTCGGGACAGGGCCCTAGCAATCAGCCCCAGCATTTT
CDR3: CASRLSGQGPSNQPQHF

V: TRBV29-1
size: once
D: .
J: TRBJ2-3
DNA: TGCAGCGTTATTGGGGGGAGCACAGATACGCAGTATTTT
CDR3: CSVIGGSTDTQYF

V: TRBV7-9
size: .
D: .
J: TRBJ1-4
DNA: TGTGCCAGCAGCCCCTCTACAACTAATGAAAAACTGTTTTTT
CDR3: CASSPSTTNEKLFF

V: TRBV9
size: .
D: TRBD1
J: TRBJ1-3
DNA: TGTGCCAGCAGCGTAGGCGGGTACAGGGGCTCTGGAAACACCATATATTTT
CDR3: CASSVGGYRGSGNTIYF

V: TRBV7-2
size: .
D: .
J: TRBJ2-7
DNA: TGTGCCAGCAGCTTGACGTGGGAGAAGGCCGAGCAGTACTTC
CDR3: CASSLTWEKAEQYF

V: TRBV13
size: .
D: .
J: TRBJ2-7
DNA: TGTGCCAGCAGCTTAGAGCAGGGCCTTAATGGCGACGAGCAGTACTTC
CDR3: CASSLEQGLNGDEQYF

V: TRBV2
size: .
D: .
J: TRBJ2-7
DNA: TGTGCCAGCAGCCCACAGACCTACGAGCAGTACTTC
CDR3: CASSPQTYEQYF

V: TRBV7-9
size: .
D: TRBD2
J: TRBJ2-2
DNA: TGTGCCAGCAGCTTATTTCTAGCGGGGGGGCCCGGGGAGCTGTTTTTT
CDR3: CASSLFLAGGPGELFF

V: TRBV11-2
size: .
D: .
J: TRBJ2-1
DNA: TGTGCCAGCAGCTTACATGGGGGCGGGTCCTACAATGAGCAGTTCTTC
CDR3: CASSLHGGGSYNEQFF

V: TRBV7-9
size: .
D: .
J: TRBJ1-1
DNA: TGTGCCAGCAGCTTAACCGGGACGGGCACTGAAGCTTTCTTT
CDR3: CASSLTGTGTEAFF